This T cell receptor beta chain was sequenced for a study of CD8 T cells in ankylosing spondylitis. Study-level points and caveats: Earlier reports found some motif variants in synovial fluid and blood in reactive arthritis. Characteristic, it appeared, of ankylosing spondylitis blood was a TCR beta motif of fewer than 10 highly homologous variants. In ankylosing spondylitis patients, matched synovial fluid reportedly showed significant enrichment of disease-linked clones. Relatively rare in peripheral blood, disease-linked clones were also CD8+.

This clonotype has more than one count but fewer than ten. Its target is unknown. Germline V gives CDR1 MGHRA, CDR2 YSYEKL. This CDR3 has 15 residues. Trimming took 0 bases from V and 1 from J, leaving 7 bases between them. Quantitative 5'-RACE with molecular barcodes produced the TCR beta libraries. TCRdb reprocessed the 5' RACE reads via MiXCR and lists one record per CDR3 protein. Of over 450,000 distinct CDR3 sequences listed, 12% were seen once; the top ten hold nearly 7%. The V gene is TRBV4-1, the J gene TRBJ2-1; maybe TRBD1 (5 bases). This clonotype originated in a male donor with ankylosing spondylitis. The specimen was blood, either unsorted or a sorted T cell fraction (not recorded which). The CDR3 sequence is CASSQDDSSYNEQFF. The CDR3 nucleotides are TGCGCCAGCAGCCAAGACGACAGTTCCTACAATGAGCAGTTCTTC.